The clone carrying this TCR beta chain has more than one count but fewer than ten. What it binds is unknown. The sample is drawn from a study of cytomegalovirus exposure and HLA in healthy donors. Study outcomes and limitations: Some V segments, TRBV6-2 and TRBV6-3 among them, were indistinguishable and were therefore excluded. Some TCR beta chains (more than 150 of them) were listed as cytomegalovirus-associated. Analysis was carried out at a later point, and it linked a missense DCLRE1C variant to TCR beta V- and J-gene trimming. Productive rates of about 90% or about 30% were seen for most TCR beta V segments in an earlier analysis.

The CDR3 has 14 amino acids. Looked up from germline, CDR1 is MDHEN and CDR2 is SYDVKM. The V gene lost 5 bases and the J gene lost 3 bases, with 14 bases spanning the gap. Use of 60 Vbeta and 13 Jbeta primers characterized the PCR. The method was immunoSEQ multiplex PCR; TCRdb's version includes in-frame clones alone and lacks a portion of them. The table lists about 94,000 clones, about 80% of them singletons. The material sequenced was PBMCs. This receptor was identified in a human donor in good health. The rearrangement uses TRBV28 and TRBJ2-7; possible D gene TRBD2, 6 bases. The CDR3: CASSPGLSLYEQYF. CDR3 coding DNA: TGTGCCAGCAGTCCGGGACTGTCCCTCTACGAGCAGTACTTC. Filled out from reference TRBV28 and TRBJ2-7, the complete variable domain reads DVKVTQSSRYLVKRTGEKVFLECVQDMDHENMFWYRQDPGLGLRLIYFSYDVKMKEKGDIPEGYSVSREKKERFSLILESASTNQTSMYLCASSPGLSLYEQYFGPGTRLTVT.